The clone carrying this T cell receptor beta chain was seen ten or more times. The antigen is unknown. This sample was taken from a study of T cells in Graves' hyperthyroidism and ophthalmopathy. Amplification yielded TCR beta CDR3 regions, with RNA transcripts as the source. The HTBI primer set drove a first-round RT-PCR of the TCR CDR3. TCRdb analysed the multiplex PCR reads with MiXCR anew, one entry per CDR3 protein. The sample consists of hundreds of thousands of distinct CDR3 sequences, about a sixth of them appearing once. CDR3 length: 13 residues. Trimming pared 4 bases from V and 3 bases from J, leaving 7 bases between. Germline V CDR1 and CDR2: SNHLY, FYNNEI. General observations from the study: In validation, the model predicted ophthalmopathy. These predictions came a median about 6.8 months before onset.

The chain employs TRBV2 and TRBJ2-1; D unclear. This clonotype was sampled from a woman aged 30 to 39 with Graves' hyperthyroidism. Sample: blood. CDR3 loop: CASSGTGYNEQFF. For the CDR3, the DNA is TGTGCCAGCAGTGGGACGGGCTACAATGAGCAGTTCTTC.